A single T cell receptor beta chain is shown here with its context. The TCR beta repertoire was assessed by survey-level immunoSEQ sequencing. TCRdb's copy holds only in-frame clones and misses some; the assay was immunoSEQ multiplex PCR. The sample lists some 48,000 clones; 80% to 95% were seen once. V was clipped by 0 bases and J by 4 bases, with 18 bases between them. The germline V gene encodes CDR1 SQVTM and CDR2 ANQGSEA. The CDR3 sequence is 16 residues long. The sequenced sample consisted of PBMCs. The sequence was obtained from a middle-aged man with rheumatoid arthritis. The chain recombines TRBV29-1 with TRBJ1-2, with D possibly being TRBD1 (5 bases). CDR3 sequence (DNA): TGCAGCGTTGAAGAGGGCAGGGAGGTATACGGCTATGGCTACACCTTC. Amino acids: CSVEEGREVYGYGYTF.